The clone carrying this T cell receptor beta chain was recorded a few times. Its antigen is unidentified. Method: immunoSEQ multiplex PCR; TCRdb's copy keeps in-frame clones and lacks some. The sample includes roughly 9,100 clones, approximately 23% of them seen just once. Specified treatment: randomized to nivolumab then ipilimumab (arm A) or the reverse (arm B). No patient had prior DNA-damaging chemotherapy. This record comes from a study of sequential checkpoint blockade in melanoma. Overall study context: 91 pretreatment tumor DNA samples were TCRβ immunosequenced.

Study outcomes and limitations: Clinical benefit was about 30 times likelier when tumor T-cell fraction and clonality increased.

Germline V lookup: CDR1 SGHRS, CDR2 YFSETQ. The CDR3 contains 15 residues. V lost 5 bases, J lost 4 bases, and 19 bases lay in between. V gene TRBV5-1 combines with J gene TRBJ2-7; maybe TRBD1 (6 bases). This clonotype was obtained from a human donor with melanoma. The source material was tumor tissue (inferred from file names), sampled from a patient given nivolumab and ipilimumab in sequence. The CDR3 is CASRDPTGAVYEQYF. CDR3 nucleotides: TGCGCCAGCAGGGACCCGACAGGCGCAGTGTACGAGCAGTACTTC.